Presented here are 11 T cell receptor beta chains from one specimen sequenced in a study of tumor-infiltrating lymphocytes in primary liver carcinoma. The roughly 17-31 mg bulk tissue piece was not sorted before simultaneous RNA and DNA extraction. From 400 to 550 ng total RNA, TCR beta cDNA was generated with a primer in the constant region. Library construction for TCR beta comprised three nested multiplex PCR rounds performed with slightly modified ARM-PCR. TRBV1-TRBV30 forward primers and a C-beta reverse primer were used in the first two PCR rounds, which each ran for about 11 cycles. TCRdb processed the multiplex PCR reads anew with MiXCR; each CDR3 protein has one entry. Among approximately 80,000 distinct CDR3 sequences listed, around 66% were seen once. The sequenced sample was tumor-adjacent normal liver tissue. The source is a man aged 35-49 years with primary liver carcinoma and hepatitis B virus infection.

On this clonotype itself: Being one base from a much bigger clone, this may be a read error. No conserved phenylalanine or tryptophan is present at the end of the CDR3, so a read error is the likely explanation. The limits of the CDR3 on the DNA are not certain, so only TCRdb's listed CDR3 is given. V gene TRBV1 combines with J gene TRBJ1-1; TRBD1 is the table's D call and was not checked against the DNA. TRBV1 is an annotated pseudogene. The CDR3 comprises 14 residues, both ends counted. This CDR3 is CTSSPDRKNTEAFI.

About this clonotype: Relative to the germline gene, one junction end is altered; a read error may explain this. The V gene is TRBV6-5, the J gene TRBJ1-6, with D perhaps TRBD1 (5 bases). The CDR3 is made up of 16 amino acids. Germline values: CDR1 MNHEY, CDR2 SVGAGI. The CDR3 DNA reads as TGTGCCAGCAGTTTCTCGGGACTGTCATCTAATTCACCCCTCCGCTTT. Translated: CASSFSGLSSNSPLRF.

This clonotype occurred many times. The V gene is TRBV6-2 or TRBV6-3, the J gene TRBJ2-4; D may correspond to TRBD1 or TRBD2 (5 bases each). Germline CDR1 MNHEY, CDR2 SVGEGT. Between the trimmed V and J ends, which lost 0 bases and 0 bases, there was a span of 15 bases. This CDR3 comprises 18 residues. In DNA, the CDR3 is TGTGCCAGCAGTTACTCCCGGGACGCAGGAATAGCCAAAAACATTCAGTACTTC. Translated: CASSYSRDAGIAKNIQYF.

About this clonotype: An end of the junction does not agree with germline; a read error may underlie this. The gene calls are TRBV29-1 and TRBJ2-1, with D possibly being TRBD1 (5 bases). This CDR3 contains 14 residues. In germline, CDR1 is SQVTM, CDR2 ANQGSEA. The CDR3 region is CSVEGMGLGNEQSF. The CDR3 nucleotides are TGCAGCGTTGAAGGAATGGGGCTGGGCAATGAGCAGTCTTTC.

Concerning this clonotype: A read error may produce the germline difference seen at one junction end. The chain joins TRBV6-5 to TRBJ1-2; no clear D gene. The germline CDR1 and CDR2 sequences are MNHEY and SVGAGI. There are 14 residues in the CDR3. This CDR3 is CVSSQKGRLGGYTF. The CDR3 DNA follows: TGTGTCAGCAGTCAGAAAGGCAGGTTGGGAGGCTACACCTTC.

CDR3 sequence: CASSLEATVSYEQYF. In DNA, the CDR3 is TGTGCCAGCAGCTTAGAGGCGACCGTGTCCTACGAGCAGTACTTC. J is TRBJ2-7 and V is TRBV11-1; D ambiguous. Trimming took off 1 base at V and 1 base at J, with 11 bases between the two ends. Germline V gene data show CDR1 as SGHAT and CDR2 as FQDESV (reference sequence). The CDR3 totals 15 residues.

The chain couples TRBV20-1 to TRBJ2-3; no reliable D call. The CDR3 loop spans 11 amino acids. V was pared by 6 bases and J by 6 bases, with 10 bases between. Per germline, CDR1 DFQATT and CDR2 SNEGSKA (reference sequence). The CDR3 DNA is TGCAGTGCCCTTAAGAAGGATACGCAGTATTTT. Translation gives CSALKKDTQYF.

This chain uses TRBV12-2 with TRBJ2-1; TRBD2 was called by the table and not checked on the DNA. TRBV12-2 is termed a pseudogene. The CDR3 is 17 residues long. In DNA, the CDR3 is TGTGCAAGTCGCCCCCACCGGGGATCCTCCCACGACTATGAGCAGTTCTTC. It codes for CASRPHRGSSHDYEQFF.

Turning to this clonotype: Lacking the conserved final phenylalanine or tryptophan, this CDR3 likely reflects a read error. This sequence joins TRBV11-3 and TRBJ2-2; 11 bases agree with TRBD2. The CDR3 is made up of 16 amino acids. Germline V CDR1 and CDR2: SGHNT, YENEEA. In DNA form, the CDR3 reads TGTATCAGCAGCCCTGGACTAGCGGGCTGCACCGGGGAGCTGTTTTCT. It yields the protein CISSPGLAGCTGELFS.

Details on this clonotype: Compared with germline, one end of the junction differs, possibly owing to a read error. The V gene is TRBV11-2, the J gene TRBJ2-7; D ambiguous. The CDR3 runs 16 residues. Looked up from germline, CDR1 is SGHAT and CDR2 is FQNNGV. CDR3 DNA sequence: TGTGCCAGCATCTTAGGGATGGCACCAGAACCCTACGAGCAGTACTTC. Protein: CASILGMAPEPYEQYF. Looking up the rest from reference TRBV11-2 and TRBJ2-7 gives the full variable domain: EAGVAQSPRYKIIEKRQSVAFWCNPISGHATLYWYQQILGQGPKLLIQFQNNGVVDDSQLPKDRFSAERLKGVDSTLKIQPAKLEDSAVYLCASILGMAPEPYEQYFGPGTRLTVT.

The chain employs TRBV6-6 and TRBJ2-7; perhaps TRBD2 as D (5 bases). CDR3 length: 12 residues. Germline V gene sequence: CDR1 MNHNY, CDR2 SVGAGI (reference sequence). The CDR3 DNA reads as TGTCCTAGCAGTTACACAATCTACGAGCAGTACTTC. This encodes CPSSYTIYEQYF.